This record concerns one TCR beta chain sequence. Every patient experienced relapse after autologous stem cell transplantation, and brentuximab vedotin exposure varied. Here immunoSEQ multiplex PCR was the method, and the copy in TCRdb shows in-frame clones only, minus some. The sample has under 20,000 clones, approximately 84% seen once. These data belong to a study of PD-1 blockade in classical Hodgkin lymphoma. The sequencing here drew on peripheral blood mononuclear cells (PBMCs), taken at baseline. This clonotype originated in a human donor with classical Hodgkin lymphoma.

The CDR3 protein is CASSFRGLNNEQFF. The CDR3, as DNA: TGTGCCAGCAGCTTTCGAGGGCTGAACAATGAGCAGTTCTTC. The gene calls are TRBV7-2 and TRBJ2-1; D perhaps matches TRBD2 (5 bases). CDR1 and CDR2 (germline): SGHTA, FQGNSA. CDR3 length: 14 residues. The V end was cut by 3 bases, the J end by 5 bases, with 11 bases between.